This T cell receptor beta chain was sequenced in a study of T cell responses to AZD1222 COVID-19 vaccine. Turning to this clone: The antigen is undetermined.

The study, taken as a whole, reports: Vaccination with two AZD1222 doses was followed by a rise in Spike-specific TCR breadth and depth. CD4 TCRs covered the whole spike, strongest at regions 160-218 and 743-854. Among the donors, most were white British and more were female, and clonal diversity was possibly underestimated. Repertoires were obtained solely post-peak T cell response.

Profiling relied on immunoSEQ multiplex PCR, and the TCRdb table lists in-frame clones only, not all of them. The sample shows 130,000 or so clones, 75% to 95% of them seen only once. The origin of this receptor is an adult who received the MenACWY meningococcal vaccine as a control. The sample in question was peripheral blood, obtained 28 days after the second dose of the MenACWY control vaccine.

The CDR3, as DNA: TGCGCCAGCAGCTTGACCGCCACGCCCGGGACATTTCTCGGCTACACCTTC. This gives the protein CASSLTATPGTFLGYTF. The chain couples TRBV5-1 to TRBJ1-2; D possibly corresponds to TRBD1 (6 bases). Trimming removed 1 base from V and 8 bases from J, with 24 bases in between. CDR1 is SGHRS and CDR2 is YFSETQ in the germline V gene. The length of the CDR3 is 17 residues.